Presented here are 28 T cell receptor beta chains from one specimen sequenced in a study of a mutant IDH1 vaccine in newly diagnosed glioma. These receptors are not linked to any known antigen. Only in-frame clones appear in the TCRdb table, and some are missing; sequencing was by immunoSEQ multiplex PCR. The table lists around 60,000 clones, roughly 76% of them singletons, with roughly 5.2% in the top ten. The time point denotes: week 35, safety follow-up. With topical imiquimod, each dose of the vaccine consisted of 300 ug of mutant IDH1 20-mer peptide. The material was PBMCs, obtained from a glioma patient whose treatment included an IDH1 peptide vaccine. The receptors originated from a middle-aged man with glioma.

This clone was seen a handful of times. J is TRBJ2-1 and V is TRBV5-1; TRBD2 aligns across 7 bases. CDR3 length: 12 residues. V dropped 2 bases and J dropped 11; count of bases not matched to a gene: 4. The germline CDR1 and CDR2 sequences are SGHRS and YFSETQ. The CDR3 sequence is CASSFSREKQFF. The CDR3 nucleotides read TGCGCCAGCAGCTTCTCGCGGGAGAAGCAGTTCTTC.

By share, this clone ranks as medium-sized (0.01 to 0.1%). The chain is built from TRBV4-3 and TRBJ2-7, with 8 positions matching TRBD1. CDR3 length: 15 amino acids. Trimming took 0 bases from V and 5 from J; bases not matched to a gene: 6. Germline CDR1 is LGHNA and CDR2 is YSLEER. CDR3 sequence: CASSQDGGTGNEQYF. Here the CDR3 DNA reads TGCGCCAGCAGCCAAGATGGAGGGACAGGCAACGAGCAGTACTTC.

The CDR3 coding sequence is TGTGCCGCTCAACTCCGGGGGGCCTACAATGAGCAGTTCTTC. Amino acids: CAAQLRGAYNEQFF. This chain joins TRBV30 and TRBJ2-1; 7 bases align to TRBD2. The CDR3 loop spans 14 amino acids. Looked up from germline, CDR1 is GTSNPN and CDR2 is SVGIG (reference sequence). Trimming took 8 bases from V and 2 from J; bases not matched to a gene: 9.

The V and J genes are TRBV19 and TRBJ2-1; 8 nucleotides agree with TRBD1. Germline CDR1 is LNHDA and CDR2 is SQIVND (reference sequence). V trimming: 6 bases; J trimming: 6 bases; junction bases outside the gene matches: 7. The CDR3 runs 14 residues. Here the CDR3 reads CASRADRGSNEQFF. The CDR3 nucleotides read TGTGCCAGTAGGGCCGACAGGGGCAGCAATGAGCAGTTCTTC.

The chain recombines TRBV14 with TRBJ2-3; 11 nucleotides align to TRBD2. From germline, CDR1 is SGHDN and CDR2 FVKESK. The CDR3 runs to 17 residues. Germline trimming cut 4 bases from V and 2 bases from J; bases unmatched to any gene: 8. CDR3 sequence (DNA): TGTGCCAGCAGCCCAGGGGGACTAGCGGCCTACACAGATACGCAGTATTTT. This gives the protein CASSPGGLAAYTDTQYF.

V gene TRBV6-4 combines with J gene TRBJ2-1; TRBD1 aligns across 9 bases. This CDR3 is 16 amino acids long. Germline CDR1 reads MRHNA; CDR2 reads SNTAGT. The V segment lost 5 bases and the J segment 5 bases; nucleotides outside the gene matches: 10. The CDR3: CASSKDRDRADNEQFF. In DNA, the CDR3 is TGTGCCAGCAGTAAAGACCGGGACAGGGCAGACAATGAGCAGTTCTTC.

This clone has ten or more counts. V and J are TRBV10-3 and TRBJ2-2; possible D gene TRBD2, 6 bases. The CDR3 contains 16 residues. Trimming cost V 11 bases and J 3 bases, with 22 bases left between them. CDR1 ENHRY and CDR2 SYGVKD come from the germline V gene. The CDR3 coding sequence is TGTGCCGTGGCTAGCGCTCCCTCGAGAGACACCGGGGAGCTGTTTTTT. Amino acid sequence: CAVASAPSRDTGELFF.

V and J are TRBV5-4 and TRBJ1-6, with D perhaps matching TRBD1 (5 bases). Germline assignment: CDR1 SGHNT and CDR2 YYREEE (reference sequence). V dropped 0 bases and J dropped 10 bases, with 14 bases sitting between them. The CDR3 spans 15 residues. CDR3 residues: CASSLGGSKGSPLHF. CDR3 in DNA: TGTGCCAGCAGCTTGGGGGGGTCGAAGGGATCACCCCTCCACTTT.

The rearrangement uses TRBV7-6 and TRBJ2-5; a possible D gene is TRBD2 (6 bases). V lost 5 bases and J lost 3, with 10 bases in between. The CDR3 has 13 amino acids. Germline lookup yields CDR1 SGHVS and CDR2 FNYEAQ. The CDR3 loop reads CASSISGKETQYF. Here the CDR3 DNA reads TGTGCCAGCAGCATTAGCGGTAAAGAGACCCAGTACTTC.

The chain uses TRBV6-5 and TRBJ2-7; the match to TRBD2 covers 12 bases. The CDR3 is made up of 16 amino acids. The V segment lost 4 bases and the J segment 2 bases; nucleotides outside the gene matches: 6. Germline assignment: CDR1 MNHEY and CDR2 SVGAGI. This CDR3 is CASSFRTSGVPYEQYF. The CDR3 bases are TGTGCCAGCAGTTTCAGGACTAGCGGGGTCCCCTACGAGCAGTACTTC.

CDR3 region: CASSLEGEGTEAFF. In DNA, the CDR3 is TGTGCCAGCAGCTTGGAGGGGGAAGGCACTGAAGCTTTCTTT. The V and J genes are TRBV5-6 and TRBJ1-1; TRBD1 might be the D (6 bases). V was cut by 0 bases and J by 4 bases, with 10 bases left in between. Germline V gene sequence: CDR1 SGHDT, CDR2 YYEEEE. The length of the CDR3 is 14 residues. Full variable domain (remainder filled in from reference TRBV5-6 and TRBJ1-1): DAGVTQSPTHLIKTRGQQVTLRCSPKSGHDTVSWYQQALGQGPQFIFQYYEEEERQRGNFPDRFSGHQFPNYSSELNVNALLLGDSALYLCASSLEGEGTEAFFGQGTRLTVV.

The J gene is TRBJ2-5, the V gene TRBV9; 11 bases fit TRBD2. The germline gives CDR1 SGDLS, CDR2 YYNGEE. V lost 1 base and J lost 2; bases outside the gene matches: 4. The CDR3 is made up of 16 amino acids. The CDR3 bases are TGTGCCAGCAGCGTATCGGGACTAGCGGAACAAGAGACCCAGTACTTC. This sequence encodes CASSVSGLAEQETQYF.

In its sample, this clone was seen a few times. The chain is built from TRBV28 and TRBJ1-1; D call uncertain. Trimming stripped 2 bases from V and 7 bases from J, with 14 bases between. Germline CDR1 is MDHEN and CDR2 is SYDVKM. This CDR3 contains 14 residues. CDR3 in DNA: TGTGCCAGCAGTTTAGCCCCGGAGAACGGTGAAGCTTTCTTT. The encoded protein is CASSLAPENGEAFF.

The chain combines TRBV7-9 with TRBJ2-7, with D possibly matching TRBD2 (5 bases). The CDR3 length is 14 residues. Trimming removed 6 bases from V and 6 bases from J, with 18 bases in between. In germline, CDR1 is SEHNR, CDR2 FQNEAQ (reference sequence). The CDR3 sequence: CASSGDGGRAEQYF. The CDR3 coding sequence is TGTGCCAGCAGTGGAGACGGAGGACGGGCCGAGCAGTACTTC. Complete variable domain (other parts from reference TRBV7-9 and TRBJ2-7): DTGVSQNPRHKITKRGQNVTFRCDPISEHNRLYWYRQTLGQGPEFLTYFQNEAQLEKSRLLSDRFSAERPKGSFSTLEIQRTEQGDSAMYLCASSGDGGRAEQYFGPGTRLTVT.

This chain uses TRBV5-4 with TRBJ1-4; a weak D match, TRBD1 (5 bases). The CDR3 runs 14 residues. Germline assignment: CDR1 SGHNT and CDR2 YYREEE (reference sequence). Trimming left V 2 bases short and J 3 bases short, with 8 bases between. DNA of the CDR3: TGTGCCAGCAGCTTTGGGGGGGCTAATGAAAAACTGTTTTTT. Encoded protein: CASSFGGANEKLFF.

The chain recombines TRBV27 with TRBJ2-7, with 11 positions matching TRBD1. The J segment lost 3 bases and the V segment lost 5 bases, leaving 9 bases of the junction unmatched. CDR1 MNHEY and CDR2 SMNVEV come from the germline V gene (reference sequence). This CDR3 has 16 amino acids. This CDR3 reads CASSRSGQGASYEQYF. In DNA, the CDR3 is TGTGCCAGCAGTAGATCCGGACAGGGGGCGAGCTACGAGCAGTACTTC.

The CDR3 loop reads CSARFLPGYTF. In nucleotides, the CDR3 is TGCAGTGCTAGATTCCTGCCGGGCTACACCTTC. This chain connects TRBV20-1 to TRBJ1-2; D unresolved. V shed 2 bases and J shed 8 bases, with 9 bases lying between them. Germline V gives CDR1 DFQATT, CDR2 SNEGSKA (reference sequence). The CDR3 totals 11 residues.

This clone turned up a few times. An end of the junction differs from the germline gene, which may be a read error. The chain uses TRBV7-7 and TRBJ2-5; TRBD2 agrees at 7 bases. Germline V gene sequence: CDR1 SSHAT, CDR2 FNYEAQ (reference sequence). The CDR3 has 14 residues. This CDR3 reads CASSFTSDQETQYF. Written as DNA, the CDR3 is TGTGCTAGCAGTTTTACTAGCGACCAAGAGACCCAGTACTTC. Variable domain in full (rest from reference TRBV7-7 and TRBJ2-5): GAGVSQSPRYKVTKRGQDVTLRCDPISSHATLYWYQQALGQGPEFLTYFNYEAQPDKSGLPSDRFSAERPEGSISTLTIQRTEQRDSAMYRCASSFTSDQETQYFGPGTRLLVL.

The rearrangement uses TRBV5-1 and TRBJ2-7; TRBD1 matches at 7 bases. Germline lookup yields CDR1 SGHRS and CDR2 YFSETQ. Trimming took 7 bases from V and 5 from J; bases not matched to a gene: 6. The CDR3 length is 12 residues. The CDR3 region has the DNA TGCGCCAGCCCGACAGGGAAGAACGAGCAGTACTTC. Translating it yields CASPTGKNEQYF. The full variable domain, in which reference TRBV5-1 and TRBJ2-7 provide the parts outside the CDR3, is KAGVTQTPRYLIKTRGQQVTLSCSPISGHRSVSWYQQTPGQGLQFLFEYFSETQRNKGNFPGRFSGRQFSNSRSEMNVSTLELGDSALYLCASPTGKNEQYFGPGTRLTVT.

This clone is deemed medium-sized. This chain uses TRBV30 with TRBJ2-7, with TRBD2 matching 7 bases. The germline V gene has CDR1 GTSNPN and CDR2 SVGIG (reference sequence). There are 12 residues in the CDR3. V shed 5 bases, J shed 5 bases, and the junction held 6 bases outside the gene matches. CDR3 in amino acids: CAWREVADEQYF. CDR3 in DNA: TGTGCCTGGCGGGAGGTAGCGGACGAGCAGTACTTC.

J is TRBJ2-5 and V is TRBV25-1; the D gene is possibly TRBD2 (6 bases). The CDR3 is 13 residues long. Germline V lookup: CDR1 MGHDK, CDR2 SYGVNS. Trimming removed 3 bases from V and 3 bases from J, with 8 bases in between. The CDR3 DNA is TGTGCCAGCAGTGATTGGGGGGAAGAGACCCAGTACTTC. Translated, it gives CASSDWGEETQYF.

The chain employs TRBV18 and TRBJ2-3, with no clear D. The ends were cut back, 1 base at V and 2 bases at J, with 4 bases in the middle. This CDR3 has 13 residues. Germline V lookup: CDR1 KGHSH, CDR2 LQKENI. DNA of the CDR3: TGTGCCAGCTCACCACGGGACACAGATACGCAGTATTTT. Its translation is CASSPRDTDTQYF.

This clone came up once. The J gene is TRBJ2-7, the V gene TRBV30; D possibly corresponds to TRBD2 (6 bases). This CDR3 spans 12 amino acids. The germline V and J ends were trimmed by 7 bases and 2 bases, with 12 bases remaining between them. CDR1 is GTSNPN, CDR2 SVGIG, per germline (reference sequence). CDR3: CALRIAAYEQYF. CDR3 nucleotides: TGTGCCTTACGGATAGCGGCCTACGAGCAGTACTTC.

V usage is TRBV19 and J usage is TRBJ2-2, with TRBD2 matching over 7 bases. Germline CDR1 reads LNHDA; CDR2 reads SQIVND (reference sequence). This CDR3 comprises 16 residues. J was trimmed by 3 bases and V by 3 bases; bases with no gene match: 7. In DNA, the CDR3 is TGTGCCAGTAGTATTTCTTCTAGCGGTTACACCGGGGAGCTGTTTTTT. Protein sequence: CASSISSSGYTGELFF.

This rearrangement joins TRBV5-8 to TRBJ2-7; D gene ambiguous. The CDR3 extends over 17 amino acids. CDR1 is SGHTS, CDR2 YDEGEE, per germline. Trimming shortened V by 2 bases and J by 0 bases, and 18 bases separated the two germline ends. In DNA form, the CDR3 reads TGTGCCAGCAGCTTCGGATCCCCTTCATTGGGCTCCTACGAGCAGTACTTC. This translates into CASSFGSPSLGSYEQYF.

The J gene is TRBJ2-2, the V gene TRBV4-2; 8 positions agree with TRBD1. The CDR3 covers 16 residues. After removal of 2 bases from V and 4 bases from J, the junction contained 6 bases not matched to a gene. Germline V gene sequence: CDR1 LGHNA, CDR2 YNFKEQ. The CDR3 coding sequence is TGTGCCAGCAGCCAACACGCGGACAGGGCCACCGGGGAGCTGTTTTTT. This translates into CASSQHADRATGELFF.

The V gene is TRBV27, the J gene TRBJ2-7, with D maybe TRBD1 (6 bases). V lost 3 bases and J 2 bases, leaving 14 bases between the germline ends. The CDR3 is 15 residues long. CDR1 is MNHEY, CDR2 SMNVEV, per germline (reference sequence). The CDR3, as DNA: TGTGCCAGCAGTTTCGGTAACAGGGTCACCTACGAGCAGTACTTC. Protein product: CASSFGNRVTYEQYF.

By its share, this clone is large. The chain joins TRBV30 to TRBJ1-4; 12 bases are shared with TRBD1. V trimming: 0 bases; J trimming: 7 bases; junction bases outside the gene matches: 3. The CDR3 consists of 15 residues. Germline CDR1 reads GTSNPN; CDR2 reads SVGIG (reference sequence). CDR3 protein: CAWSVQGQGAEKLFF. The CDR3 coding sequence is TGTGCCTGGAGTGTACAGGGACAGGGGGCTGAAAAACTGTTTTTT.